The 27 T cell receptor beta chains presented below share a single source sample, sequenced in a study of human T cells and chemical hapten exposure. The time point is: pre-sensitization, week 0. Sample treatment: therapeutic diphenylcyclopropenone sensitization with weekly scalp DPC. TCRdb reprocessed the RACE reads with MiXCR, giving one entry per CDR3 protein. The top ten clones hold approximately 2.2% of a sample with more than 250,000 distinct CDR3 sequences, 8.6% of them seen once. The sequencing used whole blood, collected in connection with sensitization to the hapten diphenylcyclopropenone (DPC). These receptors were obtained from a woman between 40 and 50 years old with alopecia areata. Some clones in this sample may be carry-over from other donors' samples.

Ten or more counts support this clonotype. V is TRBV6-2 or TRBV6-3 and J is TRBJ1-5; D unresolved. Germline V gives CDR1 MNHEY, CDR2 SVGEGT. The CDR3 covers 16 residues. Trimming took off 0 bases at V and 5 bases at J, with 14 bases between the two ends. CDR3 DNA: TGTGCCAGCAGTTACTCCGGACGGGGTAGAGATCAGCCCCAGCATTTT. Its translation: CASSYSGRGRDQPQHF.

The J gene is TRBJ2-2, the V gene TRBV7-2; TRBD1 is a possible D gene (6 bases). V dropped 11 bases and J dropped 1 base, with 11 bases sitting between them. Germline V gene sequence: CDR1 SGHTA, CDR2 FQGNSA. The CDR3 is made up of 13 amino acids. CDR3 nucleotide sequence: TGTGCCGGCCGGACAGTGAACACCGGGGAGCTGTTTTTT. It is translated as CAGRTVNTGELFF. Combining the CDR3 with reference TRBV7-2 and TRBJ2-2 gives the whole variable domain GAGVSQSPSNKVTEKGKDVELRCDPISGHTALYWYRQSLGQGLEFLIYFQGNSAPDKSGLPSDRFSAERTGGSVSTLTIQRTQQEDSAVYLCAGRTVNTGELFFGEGSRLTVL.

The chain links TRBV29-1 to TRBJ2-1; 15 bases map to TRBD2. CDR3 length: 15 residues. CDR1 and CDR2 from the germline V gene are SQVTM and ANQGSEA. Losses at the gene ends were 0 bases for V and 8 bases for J; bases not matched to a gene: 2. DNA of the CDR3: TGCAGCGTTGAAGACGGGACTAGCGGGAGGTATGAGCAGTTCTTC. The encoded protein is CSVEDGTSGRYEQFF.

The chain carries TRBV20-1 and TRBJ1-1, with 9 bases lining up with TRBD1. The CDR3 is made up of 14 amino acids. Unmatched junction bases numbered 1, after V lost 1 base and J lost 1 base. The germline V gene encodes CDR1 DFQATT and CDR2 SNEGSKA (reference sequence). The CDR3 loop is CSARGTGENTEAFF. CDR3 coding DNA: TGCAGTGCTAGAGGGACAGGGGAGAACACTGAAGCTTTCTTT.

This clonotype was seen a few times. V gene TRBV5-1 combines with J gene TRBJ1-1, with 8 positions matching TRBD1. V shed 4 bases and J 8 bases; nucleotides not matched to a gene: 7. Germline V lookup: CDR1 SGHRS, CDR2 YFSETQ. CDR3 size: 13 residues. The CDR3 is CASSIRDRSEAFF. The CDR3 DNA reads TGCGCCAGCAGCATCCGGGACAGGAGCGAAGCTTTCTTT. Variable domain in full (rest from reference TRBV5-1 and TRBJ1-1): KAGVTQTPRYLIKTRGQQVTLSCSPISGHRSVSWYQQTPGQGLQFLFEYFSETQRNKGNFPGRFSGRQFSNSRSEMNVSTLELGDSALYLCASSIRDRSEAFFGQGTRLTVV.

This clonotype was detected a few times. The chain links TRBV5-4 to TRBJ2-7, with 7 bases that match TRBD2. Germline loops: CDR1 SGHNT, CDR2 YYREEE (reference sequence). The CDR3 length is 15 residues. V shed 4 bases and J 3 bases; nucleotides not matched to a gene: 10. CDR3 amino acids: CASSAWGTTHYEQYF. The CDR3 DNA reads TGTGCCAGCAGCGCCTGGGGGACTACCCACTACGAGCAGTACTTC. Filled out from reference TRBV5-4 and TRBJ2-7, the complete variable domain reads ETGVTQSPTHLIKTRGQQVTLRCSSQSGHNTVSWYQQALGQGPQFIFQYYREEENGRGNFPPRFSGLQFPNYSSELNVNALELDDSALYLCASSAWGTTHYEQYFGPGTRLTVT.

This clonotype has just a few counts. The J gene is TRBJ1-3, the V gene TRBV5-5; no firm D call. The CDR3 is made up of 14 amino acids. Per germline, CDR1 SGHKS and CDR2 YYEKEE (reference sequence). V lost 0 bases and J 7 bases, leaving 11 bases between the germline ends. As DNA, the CDR3 is TGTGCCAGCAGCTTGGAGGAGGGAAGGAACACCATATATTTT. Protein product: CASSLEEGRNTIYF.

This clonotype was found a few times. V gene TRBV13 combines with J gene TRBJ2-6, with 8 bases identical to TRBD1. The germline V gene encodes CDR1 PRHDT and CDR2 FYEKMQ (reference sequence). After removal of 5 bases from V and 4 bases from J, the junction contained 7 bases not matched to a gene. This CDR3 spans 16 amino acids. Here the CDR3 reads CASSPETGAGANVLTF. The CDR3 DNA is TGTGCCAGCAGCCCCGAGACAGGGGCAGGGGCCAACGTCCTGACTTTC.

The rearrangement uses TRBV11-2 and TRBJ2-3; tentatively, D is TRBD2 (5 bases). V shed 5 bases and J shed 0 bases, with 12 bases lying between them. CDR3 length: 15 amino acids. CDR1 and CDR2 from the germline V gene are SGHAT and FQNNGV. The CDR3 bases are TGTGCCAGCAGCACAACTAGGTCTAGCACAGATACGCAGTATTTT. It codes for CASSTTRSSTDTQYF.

The CDR3 DNA reads as TGTGCCCTAATGCCAGCGAGCTCCTACAATGAGCAGTTCTTC. Its protein product is CALMPASSYNEQFF. The chain is built from TRBV7-2 and TRBJ2-1; D ambiguous. Germline V CDR1 and CDR2: SGHTA, FQGNSA. Trimming stripped 11 bases from V and 0 bases from J, with 14 bases between. The CDR3 is 14 residues long.

This rearrangement joins TRBV9 to TRBJ1-1; the match to TRBD1 covers 10 bases. Germline trimming cut 6 bases from V and 6 bases from J; bases unmatched to any gene: 5. This CDR3 has 13 amino acids. Germline CDR1 and CDR2: SGDLS and YYNGEE. CDR3 coding DNA: TGTGCCAGCAAAAAGACAGGGGGCTCTGAAGCTTTCTTT. It translates to CASKKTGGSEAFF.

This clonotype was seen many times. The chain combines TRBV7-2 with TRBJ1-3; D is unclear. This CDR3 spans 14 amino acids. CDR1 is SGHTA and CDR2 is FQGNSA in the germline V gene. Trimming took off 5 bases at V and 0 bases at J, with 8 bases between the two ends. Written as DNA, the CDR3 is TGTGCCAGCAGCCAATGGACCTCTGGAAACACCATATATTTT. It is translated as CASSQWTSGNTIYF.

The chain links TRBV10-3 to TRBJ1-2, with no clear D. This CDR3 spans 13 amino acids. Trimming pared 5 bases from V and 4 bases from J, leaving 11 bases between. CDR1 and CDR2 from the germline V gene are ENHRY and SYGVKD. The CDR3 here is CAISKDILYGYTF. The CDR3 region has the DNA TGTGCCATCAGTAAGGATATCCTCTATGGCTACACCTTC.

There are many counts of this clonotype. The V gene is TRBV29-1, the J gene TRBJ2-3, with 10 bases fitting TRBD2. The CDR3 loop spans 14 amino acids. V was clipped by 6 bases and J by 3 bases; unmatched bases: 6. CDR1 and CDR2 from the germline V gene are SQVTM and ANQGSEA. The CDR3 DNA sequence: TGCAGCGTCAGCGGGAGGGCCGGTACAGATACGCAGTATTTT. It specifies CSVSGRAGTDTQYF.

The table lists this clonotype with a few counts. The chain is built from TRBV10-3 and TRBJ1-2; D might be TRBD1 (5 bases). Deletions cut 2 bases from V and 2 bases from J, with 9 bases between. Germline assignment: CDR1 ENHRY and CDR2 SYGVKD. The CDR3 sequence is 14 residues long. The CDR3 coding sequence is TGTGCCATCAGTGAGCTAGGGACGAACTATGGCTACACCTTC. Protein: CAISELGTNYGYTF.

The gene calls are TRBV9 and TRBJ2-7, with TRBD2 as a possible D gene (6 bases). V was shortened by 0 bases and J by 2 bases, with 9 bases between the two germline ends. This CDR3 is built from 14 residues. Germline CDR1 and CDR2: SGDLS and YYNGEE. This CDR3 reads CASSVAGGPYEQYF. The CDR3 DNA reads TGTGCCAGCAGCGTAGCAGGAGGGCCCTACGAGCAGTACTTC.

The chain combines TRBV20-1 with TRBJ2-7, with TRBD2 matching 11 bases. CDR1 is DFQATT and CDR2 is SNEGSKA in the germline V gene (reference sequence). V shed 6 bases, J shed 0 bases, and the junction held 7 bases outside the gene matches. CDR3 length: 15 residues. The CDR3 nucleotides read TGCAGTGCCCCGAGACTAGCGGGGTTCTCCTACGAGCAGTACTTC. Protein sequence: CSAPRLAGFSYEQYF.

CDR3: CASSWGRTEAFF. The CDR3 coding sequence is TGTGCCAGCAGCTGGGGACGGACTGAAGCTTTCTTT. V is TRBV6-2 or TRBV6-3 and J is TRBJ1-1, with a weak D call TRBD1 (5 bases). This CDR3 is 12 amino acids long. Germline lookup yields CDR1 MNHEY and CDR2 SVGEGT. V lost 6 bases and J 5 bases, leaving 10 bases between the germline ends.

J is TRBJ2-7 and V is TRBV28; 12 bases are shared with TRBD2. Germline CDR1 and CDR2: MDHEN and SYDVKM. With 8 bases clipped from V and 2 bases from J, the junction kept 4 bases outside the gene matches. This CDR3 has 14 amino acids. CDR3 sequence (DNA): TGTGCCAGCCAAACTAGCGGGAGGCCCTACGAGCAGTACTTC. It encodes CASQTSGRPYEQYF.

The chain couples TRBV5-1 to TRBJ2-1, with 9 bases fitting TRBD1. Trimming cost V 4 bases and J 3 bases; bases outside gene matches: 2. Germline V gene data show CDR1 as SGHRS and CDR2 as YFSETQ. The CDR3 has 14 amino acids. CDR3 DNA sequence: TGCGCCAGCAGCCGGACAGGGGTCTACAATGAGCAGTTCTTC. This gives the protein CASSRTGVYNEQFF.

This chain links TRBV6-6 with TRBJ2-5; 8 nucleotides agree with TRBD1. V lost 5 bases, J lost 5 bases, and 4 bases stayed unmatched. The CDR3 length is 13 residues. Germline CDR1 and CDR2: MNHNY and SVGAGI (reference sequence). The CDR3 sequence is CASSVTGGETQYF. DNA of the CDR3: TGTGCCAGCAGTGTAACAGGGGGGGAGACCCAGTACTTC.

V is TRBV28 and J is TRBJ2-7, with D possibly matching TRBD1 (6 bases). The CDR3 is 15 amino acids. Germline V gene lookup returns CDR1 MDHEN and CDR2 SYDVKM. The V end was cut by 5 bases, the J end by 3 bases, with 17 bases between. CDR3: CASSPTGGSNYEQYF. The CDR3 DNA follows: TGTGCCAGCAGTCCGACAGGCGGTAGTAACTACGAGCAGTACTTC.

This clonotype was counted ten times or more. J is TRBJ2-7 and V is TRBV10-3, with TRBD1 matching over 9 bases. The trim removed 2 bases at V and 4 bases at J, leaving 9 bases unmatched. This CDR3 has 16 amino acids. Germline V gene sequence: CDR1 ENHRY, CDR2 SYGVKD. The CDR3 sequence is CAISELRQGGKYEQYF. CDR3 in DNA: TGTGCCATCAGTGAGCTCCGACAGGGGGGGAAGTACGAGCAGTACTTC.

The rearrangement links TRBV6-5 to TRBJ2-1, with D possibly TRBD2 on 5 matching bases. Germline V lookup: CDR1 MNHEY, CDR2 SVGAGI. The germline V and J ends were trimmed by 2 bases and 9 bases, with 23 bases remaining between them. The CDR3 loop spans 17 amino acids. CDR3 nucleotide sequence: TGTGCCAGCAGTTACGCGACGGGGTCCACTCCTCCTACTGAGCAGTTCTTC. Amino acid sequence: CASSYATGSTPPTEQFF.

The table lists this clonotype with a few counts. V usage is TRBV11-2 and J usage is TRBJ2-1, with D maybe TRBD2 (5 bases). This CDR3 has 14 amino acids. V lost 0 bases and J lost 7, with 10 bases in between. CDR1 and CDR2 from the germline V gene are SGHAT and FQNNGV. The CDR3 is CASSLEGTGNEQFF. The CDR3 nucleotides are TGTGCCAGCAGCTTAGAAGGTACGGGGAATGAGCAGTTCTTC.

The chain employs TRBV28 and TRBJ2-7, with a tentative D call TRBD1 (5 bases). The CDR3 covers 15 residues. CDR1 is MDHEN, CDR2 SYDVKM, per germline. Between the trimmed V and J ends, which lost 1 base and 1 base, there was a span of 11 bases. The CDR3 DNA reads TGTGCCAGCAGTTTATATTCTGCAGGGTCCTACGAGCAGTACTTC. This translates into CASSLYSAGSYEQYF. The full variable domain, with the rest looked up from reference TRBV28 and TRBJ2-7, is DVKVTQSSRYLVKRTGEKVFLECVQDMDHENMFWYRQDPGLGLRLIYFSYDVKMKEKGDIPEGYSVSREKKERFSLILESASTNQTSMYLCASSLYSAGSYEQYFGPGTRLTVT.

The J gene is TRBJ1-5, the V gene TRBV24-1, with D tentatively TRBD1 (5 bases). CDR1 and CDR2 from the germline V gene are KGHDR and SFDVKD. Between the trimmed V and J ends, which lost 4 bases and 4 bases, there was a span of 10 bases. This CDR3 has 14 residues. CDR3 in amino acids: CATSDREGNQPQHF. CDR3 DNA: TGTGCCACCAGTGACAGGGAGGGTAATCAGCCCCAGCATTTT.